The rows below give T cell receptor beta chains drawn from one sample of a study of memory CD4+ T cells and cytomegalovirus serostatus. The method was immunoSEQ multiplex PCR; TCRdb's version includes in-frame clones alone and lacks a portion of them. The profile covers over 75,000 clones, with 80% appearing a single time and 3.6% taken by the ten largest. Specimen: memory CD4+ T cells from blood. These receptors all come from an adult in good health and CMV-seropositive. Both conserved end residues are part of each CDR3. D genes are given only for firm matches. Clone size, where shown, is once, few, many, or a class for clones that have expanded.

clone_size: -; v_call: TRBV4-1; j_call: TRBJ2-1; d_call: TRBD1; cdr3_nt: TGCGCCAGCAGCCTCACAGGGGGCGCGGGTGAGCAGTTCTTC; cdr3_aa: CASSLTGGAGEQFF
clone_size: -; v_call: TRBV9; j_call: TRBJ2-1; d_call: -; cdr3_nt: TGTGCCAGCAGCGTAGGGAGGGCTGGGGGAGTATTAGTCGATGAGCAGTTCTTC; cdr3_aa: CASSVGRAGGVLVDEQFF
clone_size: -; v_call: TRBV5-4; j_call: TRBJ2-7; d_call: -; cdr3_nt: TGTGCCAGTAGCCGGGACGGAGCCTACGAGCAGTACTTC; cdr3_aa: CASSRDGAYEQYF
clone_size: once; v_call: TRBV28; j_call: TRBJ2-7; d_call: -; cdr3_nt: TGTGCCAGCAGTTCGCCGGGATTGGTACACGAGCAGTACTTC; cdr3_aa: CASSSPGLVHEQYF
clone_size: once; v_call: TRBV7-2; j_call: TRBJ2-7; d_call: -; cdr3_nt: TGTGCCAGCAGCCGTCGACGGATCTACGAGCAGTACTTC; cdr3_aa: CASSRRRIYEQYF
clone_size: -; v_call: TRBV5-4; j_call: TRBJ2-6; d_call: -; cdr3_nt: TGTGCCAGCAGCTCCTTAGCAGCTGGGGCCAACGTCCTGACTTTC; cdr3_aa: CASSSLAAGANVLTF
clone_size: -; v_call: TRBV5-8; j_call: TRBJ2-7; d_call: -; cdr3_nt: TGTGCCAGCAGCCGGGACTCGATATACGAGCAGTACTTC; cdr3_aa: CASSRDSIYEQYF
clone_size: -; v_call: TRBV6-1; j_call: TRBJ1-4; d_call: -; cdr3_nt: TGTGCCAGCAGTTTAGACGCCCGGCAAGGTGAAAAACTGTTTTTT; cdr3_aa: CASSLDARQGEKLFF
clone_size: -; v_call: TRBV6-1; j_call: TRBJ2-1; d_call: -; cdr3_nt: TGTGCCAGCAGTGAACTAGCGCCCTACAATGAGCAGTTCTTC; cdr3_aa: CASSELAPYNEQFF
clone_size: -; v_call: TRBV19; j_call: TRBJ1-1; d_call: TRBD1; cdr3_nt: TGTGCCAGTAGCTCACAGGGGGCTTGGACTGAAGCTTTCTTT; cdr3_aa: CASSSQGAWTEAFF
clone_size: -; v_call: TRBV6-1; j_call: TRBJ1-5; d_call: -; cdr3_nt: TGTGCCAGCCAGAGTCGGGGGGCTGGGAATCAGCCCCAGCATTTT; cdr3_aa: CASQSRGAGNQPQHF
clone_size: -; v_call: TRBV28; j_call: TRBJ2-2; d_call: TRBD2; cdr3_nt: TGTGCCAGCAGAGGATTCCCGGGACTAGCGAACACCGGGGAGCTGTTTTTT; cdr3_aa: CASRGFPGLANTGELFF
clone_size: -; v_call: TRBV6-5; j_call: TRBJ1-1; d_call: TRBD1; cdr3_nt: TGTGCCAGCAGTTACGGAGACAGGGCGGACACTGAAGCTTTCTTT; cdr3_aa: CASSYGDRADTEAFF
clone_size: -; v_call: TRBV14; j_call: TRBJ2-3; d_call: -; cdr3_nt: TGTGCCAGCAGCCTTGGTAGCACAGATACGCAGTATTTT; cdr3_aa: CASSLGSTDTQYF
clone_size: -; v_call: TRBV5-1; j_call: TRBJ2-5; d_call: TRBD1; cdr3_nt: TGCGCCAGCAGCAGACAGGGAAAGGGAGAGACCCAGTACTTC; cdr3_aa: CASSRQGKGETQYF
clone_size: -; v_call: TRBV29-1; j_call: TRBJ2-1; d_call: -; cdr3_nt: TGCAGCGTTGGAGAGCACAATGAGCAGTTCTTC; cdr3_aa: CSVGEHNEQFF
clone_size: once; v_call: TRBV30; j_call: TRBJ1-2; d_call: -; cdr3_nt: TGTGCCTCGAAAGGGGGGTATGGCTACACCTTC; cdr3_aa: CASKGGYGYTF
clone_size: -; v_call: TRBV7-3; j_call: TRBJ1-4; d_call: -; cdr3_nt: TGTGCCAGCAGCTTAACGGCAGGGGATGGTGGGAAACTGTTTTTT; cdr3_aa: CASSLTAGDGGKLFF
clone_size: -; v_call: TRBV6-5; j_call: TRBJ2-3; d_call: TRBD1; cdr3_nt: TGTGCCAGCAGGACAGGGGGCCTTAGCACAGATACGCAGTATTTT; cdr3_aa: CASRTGGLSTDTQYF
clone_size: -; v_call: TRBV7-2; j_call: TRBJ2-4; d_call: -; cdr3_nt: TGTGCCAGCAGCGCACCCGGACAGAAAAACATTCAGTACTTC; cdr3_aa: CASSAPGQKNIQYF
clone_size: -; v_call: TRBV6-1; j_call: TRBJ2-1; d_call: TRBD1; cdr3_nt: TGTGCCAGCAGGGACAGGGGGCGGGGGGGTGAGCAGTTCTTC; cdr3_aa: CASRDRGRGGEQFF
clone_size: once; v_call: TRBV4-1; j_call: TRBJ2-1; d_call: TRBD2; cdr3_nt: TGCGCCAGCAGCCAAGATGAGGCTAGCGGGAGACTGGGGCTGCAGTTCTTC; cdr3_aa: CASSQDEASGRLGLQFF
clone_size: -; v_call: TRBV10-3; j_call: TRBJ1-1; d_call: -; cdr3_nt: TGTGCCATCAGATCCTCGGGACTCCTGAACACTGAAGCTTTCTTT; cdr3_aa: CAIRSSGLLNTEAFF
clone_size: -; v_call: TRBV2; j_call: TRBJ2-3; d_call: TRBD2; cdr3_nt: TGTGCCTCAGGATGGGGGGGAGGCACAGATACGCAGTATTTT; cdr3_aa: CASGWGGGTDTQYF
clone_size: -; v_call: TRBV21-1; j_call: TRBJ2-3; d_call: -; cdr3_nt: TGTGCCAGCATCCTAAAGGGGGCAAGCGCAGATACGCAGTATTTT; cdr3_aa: CASILKGASADTQYF
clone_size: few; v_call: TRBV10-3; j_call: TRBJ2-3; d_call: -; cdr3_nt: TGTGCCATCAGTGCCAGGACATCAGATACGCAGTATTTT; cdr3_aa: CAISARTSDTQYF
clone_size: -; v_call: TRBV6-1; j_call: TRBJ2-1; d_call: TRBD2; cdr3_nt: TGTGCCAGCAGCGAAGGGACTAGCGGAAGAAGCTCCTACAATGAGCAGTTCTTC; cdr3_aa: CASSEGTSGRSSYNEQFF
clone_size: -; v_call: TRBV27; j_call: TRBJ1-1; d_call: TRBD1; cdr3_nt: TGTGCCAGCAGTTATCGGACAGGCTGGGAAGCTTTCTTT; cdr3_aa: CASSYRTGWEAFF
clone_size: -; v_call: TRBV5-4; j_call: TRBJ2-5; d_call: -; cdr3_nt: TGTGCCAGCAGCAACCTACAGGGAGGTGGGGAGACCCAGTACTTC; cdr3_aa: CASSNLQGGGETQYF
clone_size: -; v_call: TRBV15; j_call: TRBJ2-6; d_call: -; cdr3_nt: TGTGCCACCAGCAGAGATGCCTCTGGGGCCAACGTCCTGACTTTC; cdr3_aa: CATSRDASGANVLTF
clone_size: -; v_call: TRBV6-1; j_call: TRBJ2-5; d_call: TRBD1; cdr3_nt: TGTGCCAGCAGTGGACAGGGCGGAGAGACCCAGTACTTC; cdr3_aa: CASSGQGGETQYF
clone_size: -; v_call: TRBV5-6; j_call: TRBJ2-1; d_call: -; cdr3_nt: TGTGCCAGCAGCTTGAGTGTCTACAATGAGCAGTTCTTC; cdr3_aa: CASSLSVYNEQFF
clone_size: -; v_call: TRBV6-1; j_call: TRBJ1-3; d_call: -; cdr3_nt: TGTGCCAGCAGTGAAGTGAGGGGCAGGGTGGGTGGAAACACCATATATTTT; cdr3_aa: CASSEVRGRVGGNTIYF
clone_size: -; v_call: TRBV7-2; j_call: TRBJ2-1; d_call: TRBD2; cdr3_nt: TGTGCCAGCAGCTTAACTAGCGGGGTCTACAATGAGCAGTTCTTC; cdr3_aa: CASSLTSGVYNEQFF
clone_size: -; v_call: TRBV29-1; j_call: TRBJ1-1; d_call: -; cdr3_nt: TGCAGCGTCCGGACCCCGGTGGACACTGAAGCTTTCTTT; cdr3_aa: CSVRTPVDTEAFF
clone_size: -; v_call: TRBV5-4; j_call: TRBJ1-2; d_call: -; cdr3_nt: TGTGCCAGCAGCTTGGGCGTGGGAGACAGCTATGGCTACACCTTC; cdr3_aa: CASSLGVGDSYGYTF
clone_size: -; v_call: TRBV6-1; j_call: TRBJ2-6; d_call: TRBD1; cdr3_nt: TGTGCCAGCACTATACAGGGGGCTGGGGCCAACGTCCTGACTTTC; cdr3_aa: CASTIQGAGANVLTF
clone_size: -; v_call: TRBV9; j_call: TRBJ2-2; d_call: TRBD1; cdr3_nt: TGTGCCAGCAGCGTAGGCCCGGAGGGACAGGGGGACACCGGGGAGCTGTTTTTT; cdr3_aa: CASSVGPEGQGDTGELFF
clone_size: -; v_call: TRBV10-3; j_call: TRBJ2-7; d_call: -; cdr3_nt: TGTGCCATCAGTGAGTCGAGAGGGATGTCTCCCTACGAGCAGTACTTC; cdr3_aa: CAISESRGMSPYEQYF
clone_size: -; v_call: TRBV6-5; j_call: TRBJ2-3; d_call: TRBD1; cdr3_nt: TGTGCCAGCGGGAGGACAGGGGCCGGCACAGATACGCAGTATTTT; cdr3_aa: CASGRTGAGTDTQYF
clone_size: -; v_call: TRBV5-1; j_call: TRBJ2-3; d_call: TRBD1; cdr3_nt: TGCGCCAGCAGCTTGTATGGGACAGGGGGCACAGATACGCAGTATTTT; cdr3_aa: CASSLYGTGGTDTQYF
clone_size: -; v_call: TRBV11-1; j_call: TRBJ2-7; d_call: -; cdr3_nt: TGTGCCAGCAGCCACGTCCCAGATTACTACGAGCAGTACTTC; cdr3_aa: CASSHVPDYYEQYF
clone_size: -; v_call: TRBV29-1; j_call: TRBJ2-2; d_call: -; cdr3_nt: TGCAGCGTTGGAGAACTACTCGGTGCAGGGAACACCGGGGAGCTGTTTTTT; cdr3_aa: CSVGELLGAGNTGELFF
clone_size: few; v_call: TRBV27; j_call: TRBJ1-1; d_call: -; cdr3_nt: TGTGCCAGCAGTTTAGGACACCTGAACACTGAAGCTTTCTTT; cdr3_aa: CASSLGHLNTEAFF
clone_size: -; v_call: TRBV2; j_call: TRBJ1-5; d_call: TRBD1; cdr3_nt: TGTGCCAGCAGTGGCCAGGGGGGTGCCTTCAATCAGCCCCAGCATTTT; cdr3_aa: CASSGQGGAFNQPQHF
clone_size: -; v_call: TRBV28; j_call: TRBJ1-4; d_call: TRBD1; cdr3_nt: TGTGCCAGCAGTCCTCCGGGACAGGGCGAAAAACTGTTTTTT; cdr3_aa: CASSPPGQGEKLFF
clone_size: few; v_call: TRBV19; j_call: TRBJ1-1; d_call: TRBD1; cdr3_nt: TGTGCCAGTAGCTTGCAAGGGACAGCCACTGAAGCTTTCTTT; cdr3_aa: CASSLQGTATEAFF
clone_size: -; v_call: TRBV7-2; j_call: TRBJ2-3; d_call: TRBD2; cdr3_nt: TGTGCCAGCAGCCTAAGACTAGCGGGAGCTAGTACAGATACGCAGTATTTT; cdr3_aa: CASSLRLAGASTDTQYF
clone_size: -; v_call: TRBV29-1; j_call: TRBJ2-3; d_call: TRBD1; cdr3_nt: TGCAGCGTTATTCGGACAGGGTTAGATACGCAGTATTTT; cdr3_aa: CSVIRTGLDTQYF
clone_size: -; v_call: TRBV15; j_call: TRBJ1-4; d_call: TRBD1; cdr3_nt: TGTGCCACCAGCAGACACGGACAGGGGTGGGCTAATGAAAAACTGTTTTTT; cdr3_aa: CATSRHGQGWANEKLFF
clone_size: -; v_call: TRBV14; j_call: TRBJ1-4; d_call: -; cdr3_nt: TGTGCCAGCAGACGCGACAGAGGAAAACTGTTTTTT; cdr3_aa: CASRRDRGKLFF
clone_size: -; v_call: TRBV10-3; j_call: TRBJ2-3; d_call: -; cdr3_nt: TGTGCCATCAGTGAGTTCGAAGGCACAGATACGCAGTATTTT; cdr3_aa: CAISEFEGTDTQYF
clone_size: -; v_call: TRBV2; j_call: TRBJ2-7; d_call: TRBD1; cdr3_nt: TGTGCCAGCCGTGCGGGGACAGGGGCCTACGAGCAGTACTTC; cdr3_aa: CASRAGTGAYEQYF
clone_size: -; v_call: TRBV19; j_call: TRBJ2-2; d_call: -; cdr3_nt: TGTGCCAGTAGTCCCAGGACAGACTTAGTGACCGGGGAGCTGTTTTTT; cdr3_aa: CASSPRTDLVTGELFF
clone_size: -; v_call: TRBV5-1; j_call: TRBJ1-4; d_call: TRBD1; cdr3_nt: TGCGCCAGCGGGACCGGGACAGGGCGGGAAAAACTGTTTTTT; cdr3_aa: CASGTGTGREKLFF
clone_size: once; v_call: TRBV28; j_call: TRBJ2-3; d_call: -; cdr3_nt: TGTGCCAGCAGCAAAACGACCGGGACACCCACAGCTACGCAGTATTTT; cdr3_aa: CASSKTTGTPTATQYF
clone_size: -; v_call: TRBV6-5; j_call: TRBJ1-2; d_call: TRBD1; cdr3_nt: TGTGCCAGCAGTTTGTCTGGACAGGCACCCTATGGCTACACCTTC; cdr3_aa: CASSLSGQAPYGYTF
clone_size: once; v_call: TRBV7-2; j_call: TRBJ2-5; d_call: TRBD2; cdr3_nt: TGTGCCAGCAGCCTCGGGACTAGCCTCCAAGAGACCCAGTACTTC; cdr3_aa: CASSLGTSLQETQYF
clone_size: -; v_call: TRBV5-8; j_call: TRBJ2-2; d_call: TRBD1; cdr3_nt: TGTGCCAGCAGCCTCGGGACAGTGCTCACCGGGGAGCTGTTTTTT; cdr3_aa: CASSLGTVLTGELFF